This entry is about one TCR beta chain. Its antigen is undetermined. The PCR employed 60 Vbeta primers together with 13 Jbeta primers. Repertoires were generated with immunoSEQ multiplex PCR, while TCRdb's copy carries only in-frame clones and drops some. The sample records some 120,000 clones, approximately 80% being singletons. V lost 2 bases to trimming and J lost 4 bases, with 11 bases between them. This CDR3 is 13 amino acids long. Germline V gives CDR1 SQVTM, CDR2 ANQGSEA. The data derive from a study of cytomegalovirus exposure and HLA in healthy donors. General study results and limits: A later analysis linked a missense variant in DCLRE1C to the trimming of TCR beta V and J genes.

The V call is TRBV29-1, the J call TRBJ1-1; a weak D match, TRBD1 (5 bases). The material sequenced was PBMCs. The source of this sequence is a man aged 35-49 years in good health and CMV-seropositive. CDR3 protein: CSVESQGGTEAFF. The CDR3 DNA is TGCAGCGTTGAATCGCAGGGTGGCACTGAAGCTTTCTTT.